One sample yielded the 11 T cell receptor delta chains listed below, sequenced in a study of Vγ9Vδ2 T cells in congenital toxoplasmosis. A single-tube template-switch cDNA reaction was primed with TRGC- and TRDC-specific primers. The TRGC primer was designed to target TRGC1 and TRGC2 alike. TCRdb reanalyzed the reads using CATT. The sample consists of roughly 1,000 delta-chain clones, just under 20% of them appearing once. Material: gamma-delta T cells from blood. The receptors come from a child younger than 10 born to a mother with Toxoplasma gondii infection during pregnancy, either congenitally infected or uninfected (not recorded which).

As for this clone: With a much larger clone just one base away, this may be a read error. The J gene is TRDJ3, the V gene TRDV2; 8 nucleotides line up with TRDD3. TCRdb gives no J gene; it was assigned here by matching the DNA to germline. The CDR3 loop spans 21 amino acids. The germline CDR1 and CDR2 sequences are GEAIGNYY and EKD. The CDR3 reads CACDTAVRDTRSSWDTRQMFF. CDR3 sequence (DNA): TGTGCCTGTGACACCGCGGTGAGGGATACGCGCAGCTCCTGGGACACCCGCCAGATGTTTTTC.

By share of the sample, this clone is medium-sized. This chain connects TRDV2 to TRDJ1, with a tentative D call TRDD3 (5 bases). The CDR3 has 17 amino acids. V lost 2 bases to trimming and J lost 3 bases, with 21 bases between them. Germline-derived CDR1 and CDR2 are GEAIGNYY and EKD. CDR3 DNA sequence: TGTGCCTGTGACAAGGTGGGGCTCCTGAAGAGGCCCGATAAACTCATCTTT. This translates into CACDKVGLLKRPDKLIF.

As for this clone: Given a far larger clone just one base away, this is likely a sequencing read error. The sample holds other DNA sequences that translate to the same CDR3. V and J are TRDV1 and TRDJ1; 12 bases fit TRDD3. The CDR3 has 25 amino acids. The germline V gene encodes CDR1 TSWWSYY and CDR2 QGS. CDR3 nucleotides: TGTGCTCTTGGGGAAAGGGTACGACCCCCTTTATACTGGGGGATACCCTCCCGGTACACAGATAAACTCATCTTT. Its protein is CALGERVRPPLYWGIPSRYTDKLIF.

As to this clone: A read error is likely here: a far larger clone is one base away. The chain employs TRAV38-2/DV8 and TRDJ1, with D possibly being TRDD3 (5 bases). TCRdb does not report a J gene; here it was assigned by matching the DNA to germline references. The germline gives CDR1 TSESDYY, CDR2 QEAYKQQN. CDR3 length: 14 residues. Trimming left V 2 bases short and J 3 bases short, with 11 bases between. CDR3 nucleotides: TGTGCTTATAGGAGATACTGGTACGCCGATAAACTCATCTTT. Translating it yields CAYRRYWYADKLIF.

With respect to this clone: This may arise from a read error, as a much more abundant clone is one base away. The chain couples TRDV2 to TRDJ1, with TRDD3 matching over 13 bases. This CDR3 has 20 amino acids. Germline CDR1 and CDR2: GEAIGNYY and EKD. CDR3 in amino acids: CACDTVILGDTPVYTNKLIF. DNA of the CDR3: TGTGCCTGTGACACGGTAATACTGGGGGATACGCCCGTGTACACCAATAAACTCATCTTT.

A few counts support this clone. The J gene is TRDJ3, the V gene TRDV1; TRDD3 agrees at 10 bases. The germline gives CDR1 TSWWSYY, CDR2 QGS. The CDR3 is made up of 20 amino acids. The ends lost 0 bases at V and 0 bases at J; junction bases unmatched: 5. In DNA, the CDR3 is TGTGCTCTTGGGGAACTAGTACTGGGGGATTTCTCCTGGGACACCCGACAGATGTTTTTC. Translation gives CALGELVLGDFSWDTRQMFF.

The sample holds one count of this clone. It is likely a read error: a sequence one base away is far more abundant. The sample contains more than one DNA sequence encoding this CDR3. The chain combines TRAV29/DV5 with TRDJ1; weak D call: TRDD3 (7 bases). TCRdb records no J gene; here it was assigned by comparing the DNA to germline. V lost 0 bases to trimming and J lost 0 bases, with 21 bases between them. The V gene's germline CDR1 is NSMFDY and CDR2 ISSIKDK. This CDR3 comprises 18 residues. The chain's CDR3 is CAASVLHPGGDNTDKLIF. CDR3 DNA: TGTGCAGCAAGCGTCCTACACCCAGGTGGGGATAACACCGATAAACTCATCTTT. The full variable domain, completed using reference TRAV29/DV5 and TRDJ1, is DQQVKQNSPSLSVQEGRISILNCDYTNSMFDYFLWYKKYPAEGPTFLISISSIKDKNEDGRFTVFLNKSAKHLSLHIVPSQPGDSAVYFCAASVLHPGGDNTDKLIFGKGTRVTVEP.

Remarks on this clone: A much bigger clone sits one base away, suggesting this may be a read error. The V gene reported is TRDV2; the J gene is uncalled. Germline-derived CDR1 and CDR2 are GEAIGNYY and EKD. The CDR3 loop spans 17 amino acids. The CDR3 reads CACDTVLKSTYTDKRIF. The DNA of the CDR3 is TGTGCCTGTGACACCGTACTCAAGTCCACGTACACCGATAAACGCATCTTT.

Sample share makes this clone large. Additional DNA sequences in this sample encode the identical CDR3. The chain recombines TRDV1 with TRDJ1; 11 bases fit TRDD3. The V segment lost 4 bases and the J segment 5 bases; nucleotides outside the gene matches: 33. This CDR3 region has 24 residues. Germline values: CDR1 TSWWSYY, CDR2 QGS. In DNA form, the CDR3 reads TGTGCTCTTGGGGTCCCGGCCTTCCTACCGTTACCACATTACTGGGGGATAACGGTGGATAAACTCATCTTT. Translated: CALGVPAFLPLPHYWGITVDKLIF.

This clone was counted only a few times. Being one base from a much bigger clone, this may be a read error. Other DNA sequences in this sample translate to the same CDR3. The rearrangement links TRDV2 to TRDJ1; 7 bases fit TRDD3. The CDR3 covers 16 residues. Germline CDR1 is GEAIGNYY and CDR2 is EKD. The CDR3 is CACDRLGTAYTDKLIF. The CDR3 DNA reads as TGTGCCTGCGACAGACTGGGGACCGCATACACCGATAAACTCATCTTT.

By its share, this clone is medium-sized. The chain joins TRDV2 to TRDJ3, with TRDD3 matching 12 bases. Germline matching of the DNA provided the J gene here, since TCRdb leaves it blank. Germline V CDR1 and CDR2: GEAIGNYY, EKD. Germline trimming cut 0 bases from V and 0 bases from J; bases unmatched to any gene: 5. This CDR3 contains 20 residues. The CDR3 protein is CACDTVLGDTLSWDTRQMFF. The CDR3 coding sequence is TGTGCCTGTGACACCGTACTGGGGGATACCCTCTCCTGGGACACCCGACAGATGTTTTTC.